A single TCR beta chain is shown here with its context. Those who participated ranged in age from roughly 18 to 90 years and resided in roughly 26 US areas. Participants' reported clinical history set cohort assignment. The germline V gene has CDR1 MDHEN and CDR2 SYDVKM. CDR3 length: 16 amino acids. Trimming cost V 5 bases and J 4 bases; bases outside gene matches: 10. Per the study methods: Nucleated cell counts were estimated from reference gene primer amplification. The assay was immunoSEQ multiplex PCR, and TCRdb's table has in-frame clones only and misses some. The V and J calls and clone size come from that table; D and trimming were worked out from the DNA. Of approximately 140,000 clones in the sample, about nine tenths were seen once. This sample is part of a study of blood T cell repertoires in COVID-19. Study as a whole: Donors in the United States, Italy and Spain gave samples during acute or convalescent COVID-19.

V gene TRBV28 combines with J gene TRBJ1-4; 7 bases match TRBD1. This sequence was found in a woman between 40 and 55 years old who had been exposed to COVID-19. Sequencing used PBMCs or T cells enriched from blood (not recorded which). The CDR3 bases are TGTGCCAGCAGTCGCCGGGACAGCAGACGTAATGAAAAACTGTTTTTT. Translation gives CASSRRDSRRNEKLFF.